Listed below are T cell receptor beta chains from one sample, sequenced in a study of cytomegalovirus exposure and HLA in healthy donors. Clones were sequenced by immunoSEQ multiplex PCR, and TCRdb holds only the in-frame ones, with some missing. The sample records about 190,000 clones, about 82% being singletons. The source material was PBMCs. The receptors come from a woman aged 18-29 years in good health and CMV-seronegative. Each CDR3 is given with its conserved first and last residue. D genes are given only for firm matches. Clone size is not always given. Where it is, it says once, few, many or a class for expanded clones.

clone_size j_call v_call d_call cdr3_nt cdr3_aa
- TRBJ1-3 TRBV15 TRBD1 TGTGCCACCAGCAGAGACAGGGGGCCTGGAAACACCATATATTTT CATSRDRGPGNTIYF
- TRBJ1-2 TRBV19 TRBD1 TGTGCCAGTAGTTTACAGGGGGCGATCTATGGCTACACCTTC CASSLQGAIYGYTF
- TRBJ1-2 TRBV6-6 TRBD1 TGTGCCAGCAGTTTGGGACAGGGCCACTATGGCTACACCTTC CASSLGQGHYGYTF
- TRBJ1-1 TRBV5-1 - TGCGCCAGCAGCTTGGACGGGATGAACACTGAAGCTTTCTTT CASSLDGMNTEAFF
- TRBJ1-1 TRBV7-3 TRBD1 TGTGCCAGCACGACAGGGCGGGACACTGAAGCTTTCTTT CASTTGRDTEAFF
- TRBJ2-7 TRBV29-1 - TGCAGCGTTCGACAGGTCTCCTACGAGCAGTACTTC CSVRQVSYEQYF
- TRBJ2-3 TRBV7-9 TRBD2 TGTGCCAGCAGCTTACCGAGCGGGGGCACAGATACGCAGTATTTT CASSLPSGGTDTQYF
- TRBJ2-7 TRBV6-6 TRBD1 TGTGCCAGCAGTTATCGACATGACAGGGCCTACGAGCAGTACTTC CASSYRHDRAYEQYF
- TRBJ2-1 TRBV29-1 - TGCAGGGTCGGGGGTGAGAATGAGCAGTTCTTC CRVGGENEQFF
once TRBJ1-4 TRBV25-1 TRBD1 TGTGCCAGCAGTGAATATCAAGGGACAGGGGACGAAAAACTGTTTTTT CASSEYQGTGDEKLFF
few TRBJ1-2 TRBV18 TRBD1 TGTGCCAGCTCACCAGGACAGGGCGATTATGGCTACACCTTC CASSPGQGDYGYTF
few TRBJ1-5 TRBV5-1 - TGCGCCAGCAGCTTGGAGCCGGGGATCAATCAGCCCCAGCATTTT CASSLEPGINQPQHF
- TRBJ2-2 TRBV27 - TGTGCCAGCAGTTTATCGAGTTTATTTAGTGGGAACACCGGGGAGCTGTTTTTT CASSLSSLFSGNTGELFF
- TRBJ2-7 TRBV6-6 - TGTGCCAGCAGTCAAGGGGTAGACGGCGAGCAGTACTTC CASSQGVDGEQYF
- TRBJ2-1 TRBV11-3 TRBD2 TGTGCCAGCCACGGGTTCGGGACTAGCGGGGGGGTAAGCTCCTACAATGAGCAGTTCTTC CASHGFGTSGGVSSYNEQFF
- TRBJ1-3 TRBV14 - TGTGCCAGCAGCCCAATAGGACATTCCTCTGGAAACACCATATATTTT CASSPIGHSSGNTIYF
- TRBJ1-2 TRBV7-2 - TGTGCCAGCAGCTCCATCTATGGCTACACCTTC CASSSIYGYTF
- TRBJ2-7 TRBV12-5 - TGTGCTAGTGGCGCGGGTTCGGAGCTAGCGGACAGTTACGAGCAGTACTTC CASGAGSELADSYEQYF
- TRBJ1-1 TRBV5-4 - TGTGCCAGCAGCTTGGTTGGGGCGCTCACTGAAGCTTTCTTT CASSLVGALTEAFF
- TRBJ2-7 TRBV9 - TGTGCCAGCAGCGTAGGTAGCAGCTCCTACGAGCAGTACTTC CASSVGSSSYEQYF
- TRBJ2-7 TRBV7-9 TRBD2 TGTGCCAGCAGCTTAGCGACCGGGACTAGCGGGAGGGGGTACTTC CASSLATGTSGRGYF
- TRBJ2-7 TRBV27 - TGTGCCAGCGGGGCCCTTCTCTACGAGCAGTACTTC CASGALLYEQYF
- TRBJ1-1 TRBV30 - TGTGCCTGGAGTCGAACAGGGTTTCGCACTGAAGCTTTCTTT CAWSRTGFRTEAFF
- TRBJ1-1 TRBV10-3 - TGTGCCATCAGTCCCACCCAGGGCACTGAAGCTTTCTTT CAISPTQGTEAFF
- TRBJ2-1 TRBV9 - TGTGCCAGCAGCCCCCGGACATTCTCCTACAATGAGCAGTTCTTC CASSPRTFSYNEQFF
once TRBJ2-2 TRBV5-4 TRBD2 TGTGCCAGCAGCAAGGGGACTAGCGGGGGGAACACCGGGGAGCTGTTTTTT CASSKGTSGGNTGELFF
- TRBJ1-4 TRBV15 - TGTGCCACCAGCAGATTGACGGGTGAAAAACTGTTTTTT CATSRLTGEKLFF
- TRBJ1-1 TRBV5-6 - TGTGCCAGCAGCTTCGGAGTTAGAGAGACTGAAGCTTTCTTT CASSFGVRETEAFF
- TRBJ2-2 TRBV5-4 TRBD2 TGTGCCAGCAGCTTAGCTAGCGGGATCACCGGGGAGCTGTTTTTT CASSLASGITGELFF
- TRBJ1-5 TRBV6-1 TRBD1 TGTGCCAGCACCTGGACAGGGGATCAGCCCCAGCATTTT CASTWTGDQPQHF
- TRBJ2-2 TRBV7-8 - TGTGCCAGCAGCCTGAGGCAGGGGAACACCGGGGAGCTGTTTTTT CASSLRQGNTGELFF
- TRBJ1-3 TRBV2 TRBD1 TGTGCCAGTAAGGGGACAGGCTCTGGAAACACCATATATTTT CASKGTGSGNTIYF
- TRBJ2-5 TRBV5-1 TRBD2 TGCGCCAGCAGCTTGGCCAGGGGGACTAGCGGGGAAGAGACCCAGTACTTC CASSLARGTSGEETQYF
- TRBJ1-5 TRBV7-9 TRBD1 TGTGCCACCGGACAGGGGGCGGGTCAGCCCCAGCATTTT CATGQGAGQPQHF
once TRBJ1-2 TRBV25-1 TRBD1 TGTGCCAGCAGTGACCCCTCCGGGACAGCTAACTATGGCTACACCTTC CASSDPSGTANYGYTF
- TRBJ2-7 TRBV19 - TGTGCCAGTAGTATGGGCATAGGGGCCTACGAGCAGTACTTC CASSMGIGAYEQYF
few TRBJ2-7 TRBV5-4 TRBD2 TGTGCCAGCAGCTTGGTGGCTAGCGGTCTCTACGAGCAGTACTTC CASSLVASGLYEQYF
- TRBJ1-3 TRBV29-1 - TGCAGCGTTGAACCCCTCGGAGGTACCTCTGGAAACACCATATATTTT CSVEPLGGTSGNTIYF
- TRBJ2-5 TRBV14 - TGTGCCAGCAGCCGGACTGGTGGGGAGACCCAGTACTTC CASSRTGGETQYF
- TRBJ2-1 TRBV5-1 TRBD2 TGCGCCAGCAGCGGACTAGCGGGAGGTACCGATGAGCAGTTCTTC CASSGLAGGTDEQFF
- TRBJ2-3 TRBV18 - TGTGCCAGCTCACCACCAGTCGGGAGATCGGTTTCAGATACGCAGTATTTT CASSPPVGRSVSDTQYF
once TRBJ2-1 TRBV7-2 TRBD2 TGTGCCAGCAGCTTAGCGACTAGCGGGGGAGGCGGCAATGAGCAGTTCTTC CASSLATSGGGGNEQFF
- TRBJ2-7 TRBV5-5 - TGTGCCAGCAGCTCCGGGGACGAGCAGTACTTC CASSSGDEQYF
- TRBJ2-5 TRBV6-5 TRBD1 TGTGCCAGCAGTGGGACAGGGGGCGCGGGGGTTAAGTACTTC CASSGTGGAGVKYF
- TRBJ1-1 TRBV30 - TGTGCCTGGAGTGGTGGGAGCCACACTGAAGCTTTCTTT CAWSGGSHTEAFF
- TRBJ1-5 TRBV18 TRBD1 TGTGCCAGCTCACCACGACAGGGCCAACGGGGTCAGCCCCAGCATTTT CASSPRQGQRGQPQHF
- TRBJ1-1 TRBV19 TRBD1 TGTGCCAGTACCCGGGACAGAAGGAACACTGAAGCTTTCTTT CASTRDRRNTEAFF
few TRBJ2-3 TRBV6-4 TRBD2 TGTGCCAGCAGTGATTTAGCGGGGGGGCCAGATACGCAGTATTTT CASSDLAGGPDTQYF
once TRBJ2-1 TRBV2 - TGTGCCAGCACTAAGGGGTCGAGCTTCTCCTACAATGAGCAGTTCTTC CASTKGSSFSYNEQFF
once TRBJ1-2 TRBV11-2 - TGTGCCAGCAGCCTCCTGGGCAGGGAGGTCTATGGCTACACCTTC CASSLLGREVYGYTF